This TCR beta chain was captured in a study of post-analysis software for immune sequencing data. The study, taken as a whole, reports: Controls had lower frequencies than patients of 4 or 5 TRBV segments, which included TRBV5-6, TRBV5-1 and TRBV20-1.

Tagging with unique molecular identifiers was a feature of the TCR beta cDNA libraries. cDNA molecules numbering around 500,000 came from roughly 0.93 to 9.6 million T cells. TCRdb ran MiXCR on the PCR reads and lists one entry per CDR3 protein. The table shows fewer than 600,000 distinct CDR3 sequences, with roughly 45% occurring only once. Germline assignment: CDR1 MNHEY and CDR2 SVGAGI. This CDR3 spans 18 amino acids. The V end lost 0 bases, the J end lost 4 bases, and 18 bases lay between the germline ends. Comments on this clonotype: Its specificity is not known.

The chain is built from TRBV6-5 and TRBJ1-4; D possibly corresponds to TRBD1 (5 bases). The sample was blood. The source is a girl between 10 and 17 years old with multiple sclerosis. CDR3 protein: CASSYSKVSRDFNEKLFF. The DNA of the CDR3 is TGTGCCAGCAGTTACTCAAAAGTTAGCAGGGACTTTAATGAAAAACTGTTTTTT.